Below are 25 T cell receptor beta chains sequenced from a single sample in a study of T cell repertoires in cytomegalovirus infection. These TCRs are of unknown antigen specificity. TCRdb independently ran MiXCR on the reads; one entry per CDR3 protein. Of hundreds of thousands of distinct CDR3 sequences in the sample, about 30% were seen once. This material consisted of cultured PBMCs, taken from culture after CMV antigen stimulation. The source of these receptors is a human donor in good health (CMV status not recorded). Some clones in this sample may be carry-over from other donors' samples.

This clonotype has only a few counts. The chain carries TRBV6-2 or TRBV6-3 and TRBJ1-1; 7 bases agree with TRBD1. This CDR3 has 15 residues. The germline V gene has CDR1 MNHEY and CDR2 SVGEGT. V lost 2 bases to trimming and J lost 4 bases; unmatched junction nucleotides: 7. The CDR3 bases are TGTGCCAGCAGTTACAGACGACAGGGTGGCACTGAAGCTTTCTTT. Residues: CASSYRRQGGTEAFF.

This clonotype was counted only a few times. V gene TRBV7-2 combines with J gene TRBJ1-4, with 10 positions matching TRBD1. The CDR3 is 16 amino acids. V was clipped by 0 bases and J by 8 bases; unmatched bases: 6. Per germline, CDR1 SGHTA and CDR2 FQGNSA. The CDR3 DNA reads TGTGCCAGCAGCTTAGCGTGGGACAGGGGCCGGGAAAAACTGTTTTTT. This translates into CASSLAWDRGREKLFF.

This clonotype appeared many times. CDR3 protein: CASSLEDRANEKLFF. In nucleotides, the CDR3 is TGTGCCAGCAGCTTAGAGGACAGGGCAAATGAAAAACTGTTTTTT. The chain couples TRBV7-8 to TRBJ1-4, with 8 bases fitting TRBD1. This CDR3 comprises 15 residues. Germline V gene lookup returns CDR1 SGHVS and CDR2 FQNEAQ. The J segment lost 5 bases and the V segment lost 1 base, leaving 3 bases of the junction unmatched.

This clonotype occurred a few times. This chain joins TRBV4-3 and TRBJ2-1; TRBD2 is a possible D gene (7 bases). The CDR3 runs 18 residues. V lost 1 base and J 0 bases, leaving 16 bases between the germline ends. Looked up from germline, CDR1 is LGHNA and CDR2 is YSLEER. The CDR3 region has the DNA TGCGCCAGCAGCCAAGTTGGGCGGGGGCAAAGCTCCTACAATGAGCAGTTCTTC. Its translation: CASSQVGRGQSSYNEQFF.

The chain has TRBV20-1 and TRBJ2-3; tentatively, D is TRBD2 (5 bases). This CDR3 has 15 residues. Trimming removed 5 bases from V and 2 bases from J, with 17 bases in between. The germline V gene encodes CDR1 DFQATT and CDR2 SNEGSKA (reference sequence). In DNA form, the CDR3 reads TGCAGTGCTCTGTCAGGACTCCTCTCCACAGATACGCAGTATTTT. Protein: CSALSGLLSTDTQYF.

The CDR3 spells CSAYSGSRYNEQFF. CDR3 DNA: TGCAGTGCCTATAGCGGGAGTCGGTACAATGAGCAGTTCTTC. J is TRBJ2-1 and V is TRBV20-1, with 9 bases aligning to TRBD2. The CDR3 length is 14 residues. Germline CDR1 is DFQATT and CDR2 is SNEGSKA (reference sequence). The J segment lost 4 bases and the V segment lost 6 bases, leaving 7 bases of the junction unmatched.

This clonotype was picked up a small number of times. The rearrangement joins TRBV20-1 to TRBJ1-1; D not resolved. CDR1 DFQATT and CDR2 SNEGSKA come from the germline V gene (reference sequence). V was clipped by 6 bases and J by 1 base, with 9 bases between them. The CDR3 spans 12 residues. The CDR3: CSAETANTEAFF. The CDR3 DNA reads as TGCAGTGCCGAAACAGCGAACACTGAAGCTTTCTTT.

This clonotype was detected ten times or more. The V call is TRBV7-2, the J call TRBJ2-3; no reliable D call. Germline V gene sequence: CDR1 SGHTA, CDR2 FQGNSA. V was pared by 1 base and J by 6 bases, with 8 bases between. This CDR3 region has 13 residues. CDR3: CASSLVPQDTQYF. The CDR3, as DNA: TGTGCCAGCAGCTTAGTTCCCCAGGATACGCAGTATTTT.

This chain links TRBV20-1 with TRBJ2-3; 10 bases line up with TRBD2. Germline assignment: CDR1 DFQATT and CDR2 SNEGSKA (reference sequence). J was trimmed by 1 base and V by 3 bases; bases with no gene match: 4. This CDR3 contains 15 residues. The CDR3, as DNA: TGCAGTGCTAGGGAGCGGGGGGGCGGCACAGATACGCAGTATTTT. Translated, it gives CSARERGGGTDTQYF.

In DNA form, the CDR3 reads TGCGCCAGCACCGGGACTCAAGAGACCCAGTACTTC. The encoded protein is CASTGTQETQYF. The rearrangement uses TRBV5-1 and TRBJ2-5; D possibly corresponds to TRBD2 (6 bases). V was pared by 6 bases and J by 2 bases, with 8 bases between. CDR3 length: 12 amino acids. CDR1 and CDR2 (germline): SGHRS, YFSETQ.

This clonotype was seen at least ten times. V is TRBV7-2 and J is TRBJ2-3; D unclear. V dropped 4 bases and J dropped 5 bases, with 16 bases sitting between them. The germline V gene encodes CDR1 SGHTA and CDR2 FQGNSA. This CDR3 is built from 15 residues. Here the CDR3 DNA reads TGTGCCAGCAGCTCGGCTGGTGCCCTTCGAGATACGCAGTATTTT. Translating it yields CASSSAGALRDTQYF.

The table lists this clonotype with a few counts. V is TRBV5-4 and J is TRBJ2-7, with 11 bases fitting TRBD2. The CDR3 contains 17 residues. The V gene end was trimmed by 0 bases and the J gene end by 3 bases; junction bases not matched to a gene: 8. The V gene's germline CDR1 is SGHNT and CDR2 YYREEE (reference sequence). The CDR3 region has the DNA TGTGCCAGCAGCTTGGAGTCGGCTAGCGGGGGGTTCTACGAGCAGTACTTC. It yields the protein CASSLESASGGFYEQYF.

In this sample, this clonotype turned up a few times. The rearrangement uses TRBV7-6 and TRBJ1-2, with D possibly matching TRBD1 (5 bases). The CDR3 covers 17 residues. Germline CDR1 reads SGHVS; CDR2 reads FNYEAQ. The V gene lost 5 bases and the J gene lost 6 bases, with 25 bases spanning the gap. CDR3 loop: CASSLLWRGGAFNGYTF. In DNA form, the CDR3 reads TGTGCCAGCAGCCTACTTTGGCGGGGAGGGGCTTTTAATGGCTACACCTTC.

This clonotype has only a few counts. The chain is built from TRBV4-2 and TRBJ1-2; 7 positions match TRBD1. Trimming cost V 1 base and J 5 bases; bases outside gene matches: 4. Germline CDR1 is LGHNA and CDR2 is YNFKEQ. The CDR3 has 14 residues. The CDR3 bases are TGTGCCAGCAGCCAAGCCGGGACAGCATATGGCTACACCTTC. It yields the protein CASSQAGTAYGYTF.

The chain carries TRBV7-2 and TRBJ1-6; perhaps TRBD1 as D (5 bases). The CDR3 is 15 amino acids. From germline, CDR1 is SGHTA and CDR2 FQGNSA. V was clipped by 5 bases and J by 8 bases, with 16 bases between them. CDR3 in DNA: TGTGCCAGCAGCCTCGGGGGGGGGAGTTATTCACCCCTCCACTTT. It encodes CASSLGGGSYSPLHF. The full variable domain, with the rest looked up from reference TRBV7-2 and TRBJ1-6, is GAGVSQSPSNKVTEKGKDVELRCDPISGHTALYWYRQSLGQGLEFLIYFQGNSAPDKSGLPSDRFSAERTGGSVSTLTIQRTQQEDSAVYLCASSLGGGSYSPLHFGNGTRLTVT.

This clonotype was recorded a few times. The chain couples TRBV7-2 to TRBJ2-7; 7 positions match TRBD1. The CDR3 contains 14 residues. After removal of 2 bases from V and 5 bases from J, the junction contained 6 bases not matched to a gene. Germline V gives CDR1 SGHTA, CDR2 FQGNSA. This CDR3 is CASSLTQGSDEQYF. In nucleotides, the CDR3 is TGTGCCAGCAGCTTAACACAGGGGAGCGACGAGCAGTACTTC.

This clonotype was counted at least ten times. The rearrangement uses TRBV7-2 and TRBJ1-5; D gene unclear. Trimming shortened V by 2 bases and J by 3 bases, and 11 bases separated the two germline ends. The CDR3 is 15 amino acids. Germline V gene sequence: CDR1 SGHTA, CDR2 FQGNSA. DNA of the CDR3: TGTGCCAGCAGCTTATTGCACAGTTCCAATCAGCCCCAGCATTTT. The encoded protein is CASSLLHSSNQPQHF.

The V and J genes are TRBV5-4 and TRBJ1-2; D gene ambiguous. Deletions cut 1 base from V and 1 base from J, with 2 bases between. Germline values: CDR1 SGHNT, CDR2 YYREEE (reference sequence). The CDR3 loop spans 12 amino acids. CDR3 coding DNA: TGTGCCAGCAGCTTGAATAACTATGGCTACACCTTC. Residues: CASSLNNYGYTF. The whole variable domain, remainder taken from reference TRBV5-4 and TRBJ1-2, is ETGVTQSPTHLIKTRGQQVTLRCSSQSGHNTVSWYQQALGQGPQFIFQYYREEENGRGNFPPRFSGLQFPNYSSELNVNALELDDSALYLCASSLNNYGYTFGSGTRLTVV.

This clonotype has just a few counts. The V call is TRBV7-2, the J call TRBJ1-1; 8 bases are a match to TRBD1. The CDR3 contains 16 residues. J lost 0 bases, V lost 1 base, and 4 bases had no gene match. Germline V gene lookup returns CDR1 SGHTA and CDR2 FQGNSA. The CDR3 sequence: CASSLGTGLMNTEAFF. DNA for the CDR3: TGTGCCAGCAGCTTAGGGACAGGGCTCATGAACACTGAAGCTTTCTTT.

This chain uses TRBV5-1 with TRBJ1-1, with 8 bases that match TRBD1. This CDR3 region has 14 residues. After removal of 6 bases from V and 1 base from J, the junction contained 5 bases not matched to a gene. Germline V lookup: CDR1 SGHRS, CDR2 YFSETQ. The CDR3: CASMGTGPNTEAFF. CDR3 DNA: TGCGCCAGCATGGGGACAGGCCCGAACACTGAAGCTTTCTTT.

V is TRBV27 and J is TRBJ1-6; D not resolved. Between the trimmed V and J ends, which lost 6 bases and 8 bases, there was a span of 17 bases. Germline lookup yields CDR1 MNHEY and CDR2 SMNVEV (reference sequence). This CDR3 region has 15 residues. The CDR3: CASSPFVTSYSPLHF. CDR3 coding DNA: TGTGCCAGCAGCCCGTTTGTGACAAGCTATTCACCCCTCCACTTT.

The chain combines TRBV6-1 with TRBJ1-3, with D unresolved. Germline CDR1 reads MNHNS; CDR2 reads SASEGT. The CDR3 has 13 residues. V was pared by 0 bases and J by 7 bases, with 7 bases between. CDR3 bases: TGTGCCAGCAGTGAAGCGCGACCGAACACCATATATTTT. Amino acids: CASSEARPNTIYF.

The V call is TRBV12-3 or TRBV12-4, the J call TRBJ2-7; D could derive from TRBD1 or TRBD2 (5 bases each). This CDR3 has 13 residues. Trimming left V 6 bases short and J 6 bases short, with 15 bases between. The CDR3 loop reads CASSGAAVGEQYF. CDR3 DNA: TGTGCCAGCAGCGGGGCAGCCGTGGGCGAGCAGTACTTC.

This clonotype came up many times. The V gene is TRBV12-3 or TRBV12-4, the J gene TRBJ1-5; D ambiguous. Between the trimmed V and J ends, which lost 2 bases and 4 bases, there was a span of 6 bases. The length of the CDR3 is 13 residues. CDR3 coding DNA: TGTGCCAGCAGTTTAACAGCTAATCAGCCCCAGCATTTT. Encoded protein: CASSLTANQPQHF.

The chain recombines TRBV7-6 with TRBJ1-1, with 8 bases lining up with TRBD1. V lost 1 base, J lost 7 bases, and 5 bases stayed unmatched. The CDR3 runs 14 residues. Looked up from germline, CDR1 is SGHVS and CDR2 is FNYEAQ. CDR3 sequence reads: CASSLVDREGEAFF. The CDR3 DNA sequence: TGTGCCAGCAGCTTAGTGGACAGGGAAGGTGAAGCTTTCTTT.